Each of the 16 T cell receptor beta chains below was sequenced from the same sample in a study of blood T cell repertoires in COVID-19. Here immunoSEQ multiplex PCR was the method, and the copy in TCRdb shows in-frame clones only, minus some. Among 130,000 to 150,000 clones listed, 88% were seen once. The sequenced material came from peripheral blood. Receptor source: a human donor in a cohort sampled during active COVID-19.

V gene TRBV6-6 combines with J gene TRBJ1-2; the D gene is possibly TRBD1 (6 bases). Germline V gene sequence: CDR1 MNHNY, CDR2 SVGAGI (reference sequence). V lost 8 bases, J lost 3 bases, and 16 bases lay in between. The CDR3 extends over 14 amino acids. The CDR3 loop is CASDYLGGDYGYTF. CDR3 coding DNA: TGTGCCAGCGACTACCTAGGGGGTGACTATGGCTACACCTTC.

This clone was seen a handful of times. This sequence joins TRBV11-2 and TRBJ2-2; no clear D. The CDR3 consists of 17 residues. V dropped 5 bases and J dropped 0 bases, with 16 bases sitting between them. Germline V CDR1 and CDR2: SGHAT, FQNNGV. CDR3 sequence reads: CASSTTRRLTNTGELFF. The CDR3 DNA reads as TGTGCCAGCAGCACCACGAGGCGGCTCACGAACACCGGGGAGCTGTTTTTT.

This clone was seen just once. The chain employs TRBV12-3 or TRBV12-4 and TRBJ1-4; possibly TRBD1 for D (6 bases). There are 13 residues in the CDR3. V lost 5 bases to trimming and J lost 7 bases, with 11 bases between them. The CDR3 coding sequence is TGTGCCAGCAGTAGGGGGAAGGTTGAAAAACTGTTTTTT. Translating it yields CASSRGKVEKLFF.

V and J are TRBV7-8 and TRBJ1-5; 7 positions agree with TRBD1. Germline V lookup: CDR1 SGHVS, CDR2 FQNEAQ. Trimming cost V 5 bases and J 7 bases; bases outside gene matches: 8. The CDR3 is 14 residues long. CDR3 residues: CASSQTTQGQPQHF. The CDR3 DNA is TGTGCCAGCAGCCAGACAACACAGGGGCAGCCCCAGCATTTT.

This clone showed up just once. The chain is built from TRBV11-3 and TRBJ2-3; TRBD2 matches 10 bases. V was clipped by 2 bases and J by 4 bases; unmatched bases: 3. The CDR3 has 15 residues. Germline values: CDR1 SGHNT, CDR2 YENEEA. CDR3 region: CASSLLAGDSDTQYF. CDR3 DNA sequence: TGTGCCAGCAGCTTACTAGCGGGGGATTCAGATACGCAGTATTTT.

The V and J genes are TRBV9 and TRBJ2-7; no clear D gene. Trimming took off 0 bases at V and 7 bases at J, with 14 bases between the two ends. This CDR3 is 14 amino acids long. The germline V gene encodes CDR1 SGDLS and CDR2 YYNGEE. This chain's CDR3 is CASSVVPSSREQYF. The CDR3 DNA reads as TGTGCCAGCAGCGTAGTACCCAGCAGCAGGGAGCAGTACTTC.

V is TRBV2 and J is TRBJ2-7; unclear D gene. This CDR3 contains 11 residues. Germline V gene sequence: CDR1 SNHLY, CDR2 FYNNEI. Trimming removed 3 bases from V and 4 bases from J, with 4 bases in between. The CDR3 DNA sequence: TGTGCCAGCAGTGACAGATACGAGCAGTACTTC. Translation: CASSDRYEQYF.

CDR3 DNA: TGTGCCAGCAGCCCGGGACAGAAAGAGACCCAGTACTTC. Protein: CASSPGQKETQYF. The chain recombines TRBV7-2 with TRBJ2-5, with 7 bases aligning to TRBD1. The trim removed 5 bases at V and 3 bases at J, leaving 3 bases unmatched. The CDR3 runs to 13 residues. Germline lookup yields CDR1 SGHTA and CDR2 FQGNSA. Looking up the rest from reference TRBV7-2 and TRBJ2-5 gives the full variable domain: GAGVSQSPSNKVTEKGKDVELRCDPISGHTALYWYRQSLGQGLEFLIYFQGNSAPDKSGLPSDRFSAERTGGSVSTLTIQRTQQEDSAVYLCASSPGQKETQYFGPGTRLLVL.

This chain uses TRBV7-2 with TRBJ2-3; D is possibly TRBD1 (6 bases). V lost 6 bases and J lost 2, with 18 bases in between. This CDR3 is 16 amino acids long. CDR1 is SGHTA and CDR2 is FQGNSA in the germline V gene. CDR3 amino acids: CASRAHGGAATDTQYF. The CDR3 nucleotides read TGTGCCAGCAGGGCGCATGGGGGCGCGGCCACAGATACGCAGTATTTT.

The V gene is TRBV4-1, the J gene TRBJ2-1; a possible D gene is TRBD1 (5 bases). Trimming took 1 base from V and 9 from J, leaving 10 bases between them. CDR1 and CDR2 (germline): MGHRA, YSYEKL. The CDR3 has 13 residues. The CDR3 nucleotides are TGCGCCAGCAGCCAAGTCAGGGTCGGTGAGCAGTTCTTC. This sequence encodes CASSQVRVGEQFF.

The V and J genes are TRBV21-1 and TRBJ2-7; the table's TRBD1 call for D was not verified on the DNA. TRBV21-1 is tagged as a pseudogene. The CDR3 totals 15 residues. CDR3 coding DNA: TGTGCCAGCAGCCGACCCGGGACAGGCAACTACGAGCAGTACTTC. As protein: CASSRPGTGNYEQYF.

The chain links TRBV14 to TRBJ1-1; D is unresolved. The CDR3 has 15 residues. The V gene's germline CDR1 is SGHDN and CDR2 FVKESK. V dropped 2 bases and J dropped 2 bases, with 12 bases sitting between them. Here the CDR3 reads CASSQYLTPNTEAFF. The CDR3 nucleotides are TGTGCCAGCAGCCAATACTTAACGCCAAACACTGAAGCTTTCTTT.

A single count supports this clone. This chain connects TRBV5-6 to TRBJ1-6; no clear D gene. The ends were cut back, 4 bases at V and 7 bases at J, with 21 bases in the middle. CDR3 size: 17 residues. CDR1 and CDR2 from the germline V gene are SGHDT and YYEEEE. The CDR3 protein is CASSPKLAAPSNSPLHF. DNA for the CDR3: TGTGCCAGCAGCCCGAAACTCGCGGCTCCGTCCAATTCACCCCTCCACTTT.

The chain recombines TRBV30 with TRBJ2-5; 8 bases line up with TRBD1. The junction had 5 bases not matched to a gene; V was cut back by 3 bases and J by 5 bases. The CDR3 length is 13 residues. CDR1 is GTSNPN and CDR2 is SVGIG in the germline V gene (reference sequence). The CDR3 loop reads CAWSGQGYETQYF. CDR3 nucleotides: TGTGCCTGGAGCGGACAGGGTTACGAGACCCAGTACTTC.

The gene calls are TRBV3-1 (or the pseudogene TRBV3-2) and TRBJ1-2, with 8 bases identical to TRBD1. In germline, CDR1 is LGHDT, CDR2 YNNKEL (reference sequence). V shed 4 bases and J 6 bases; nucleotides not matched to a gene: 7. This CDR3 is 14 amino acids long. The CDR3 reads CASSRGQAADGYTF. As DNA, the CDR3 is TGTGCCAGCAGCCGGGGACAGGCAGCCGATGGCTACACCTTC.

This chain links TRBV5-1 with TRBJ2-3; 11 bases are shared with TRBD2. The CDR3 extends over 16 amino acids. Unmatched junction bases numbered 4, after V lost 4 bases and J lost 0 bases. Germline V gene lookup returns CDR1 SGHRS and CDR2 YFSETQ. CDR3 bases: TGCGCCAGCAGCAAAATAGCGGGAGGGAGCACAGATACGCAGTATTTT. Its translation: CASSKIAGGSTDTQYF.